The rows below give T cell receptor beta chains drawn from one sample of a study of siplizumab effects on memory and regulatory T cells. Profiling relied on immunoSEQ multiplex PCR, and the TCRdb table lists in-frame clones only, not all of them. The sample lists under 95,000 clones, around 94% occurring once. Sequenced: non-Treg CD4+ T cells sorted from blood. The receptor source for this set is a human donor in good health. The CDR3 runs from the conserved cysteine through the conserved F or W. D genes are given only for firm matches. Rows may omit the clone size; those that give it use once, few, many or a size class.

clone_size | j_call | d_call | v_call | cdr3_nt | cdr3_aa
- | TRBJ2-1 | - | TRBV9 | TGTGCCAGCAGCGTTTGGGCGAGCTCCTACAATGAGCAGTTCTTC | CASSVWASSYNEQFF
once | TRBJ2-1 | - | TRBV9 | TGTGCCAGCAGCGTAGGGCAGGCCCCTTACAATGAGCAGTTCTTC | CASSVGQAPYNEQFF
once | TRBJ2-1 | - | TRBV29-1 | TGCAGCGGCACTAACGGGGGAGGATGGGATGAGCAGTTCTTC | CSGTNGGGWDEQFF
- | TRBJ2-5 | - | TRBV19 | TGTGCCAGTAGTATAGGTGGGGTAGAGACCCAGTACTTC | CASSIGGVETQYF
- | TRBJ2-7 | - | TRBV7-9 | TGTGCCAGCGGCTTAGACACAGCCTACGAGCAGTACTTC | CASGLDTAYEQYF
- | TRBJ2-3 | - | TRBV27 | TGTGCCAGCGCCCTGACTAGTGCAGATACGCAGTATTTT | CASALTSADTQYF
once | TRBJ1-1 | TRBD1 | TRBV4-1 | TGCGCCAGCAGCCAGAGGACAGGGGGCACTGAAGCTTTCTTT | CASSQRTGGTEAFF
few | TRBJ2-3 | - | TRBV7-9 | TGTGCCAGCAGTCGCGGTACGCAGTATTTT | CASSRGTQYF
- | TRBJ2-3 | - | TRBV18 | TGTGCCAGCTCACCACTGGTCGCAGCAGATACGCAGTATTTT | CASSPLVAADTQYF
- | TRBJ2-7 | TRBD2 | TRBV4-2 | TGTGCCAGCAGCCAGCTAACGGGGGGGTACGAGCAGTACTTC | CASSQLTGGYEQYF
- | TRBJ1-1 | TRBD1 | TRBV7-6 | TGTGCCAGCAGCAAGGGACAGGGGGTAGGAACTGAAGCTTTCTTT | CASSKGQGVGTEAFF
- | TRBJ2-1 | TRBD1 | TRBV5-4 | TGTGCCAGCAGAGACAGGGGTTACAATGAGCAGTTCTTC | CASRDRGYNEQFF
- | TRBJ1-1 | - | TRBV2 | TGTGCCAGCAGTTGGTCCGAGAACACTGAAGCTTTCTTT | CASSWSENTEAFF
- | TRBJ1-2 | - | TRBV19 | TGTGCCAGTAGTATATTGATAGGCGGAAGCTATGGCTACACCTTC | CASSILIGGSYGYTF
- | TRBJ1-5 | - | TRBV19 | TGTGCCAGTAGTACGGTTAGCAATCAGCCCCAGCATTTT | CASSTVSNQPQHF
- | TRBJ2-1 | TRBD1 | TRBV5-4 | TGTGCCAGCAGCTGGGGACAGGGGCTAGGGAATGAGCAGTTCTTC | CASSWGQGLGNEQFF
- | TRBJ2-2 | TRBD1 | TRBV4-1 | TGCGCCAGCAGACGGGACAGGGATAGCGGGGAGCTGTTTTTT | CASRRDRDSGELFF
- | TRBJ2-3 | TRBD2 | TRBV10-3 | TGTGCCATCAGTTTAGCGGGGGGGCGGACAGATACGCAGTATTTT | CAISLAGGRTDTQYF
once | TRBJ2-7 | - | TRBV14 | TGTGCCAGCAGCCAATCCGGCCTAGCCTACGAGCAGTACTTC | CASSQSGLAYEQYF
- | TRBJ2-4 | TRBD2 | TRBV27 | TGTGCCAGCAGCACAGGACCAGGGAGGGGCATTCAGTACTTC | CASSTGPGRGIQYF
- | TRBJ2-7 | TRBD1 | TRBV19 | TGTGCCAGTAGTATACGGTTCCCAGGGGGTCGCTACGAGCAGTACTTC | CASSIRFPGGRYEQYF
- | TRBJ2-3 | TRBD2 | TRBV10-3 | TGTGCCATCAGCCGCGGGGGGGCGCGGGAAGATACGCAGTATTTT | CAISRGGAREDTQYF
- | TRBJ1-5 | - | TRBV2 | TGTGCCAGCAGTGGGTTCCAAGGGGGCAATCAGCCCCAGCATTTT | CASSGFQGGNQPQHF
- | TRBJ1-2 | - | TRBV9 | TGTGCCAGCAGCGTAGATGTGGGGGCGGAGTATGGCTACACCTTC | CASSVDVGAEYGYTF
once | TRBJ2-7 | - | TRBV7-9 | TGTGCCAGCAGCCTCTTAGAGGCATCCGAGCAGTACTTC | CASSLLEASEQYF
- | TRBJ1-3 | - | TRBV6-5 | TGTGCCAGCAGTTACTCCCTGGCAGGGGCTGGAAACACCATATATTTT | CASSYSLAGAGNTIYF
- | TRBJ2-7 | - | TRBV5-1 | TGCGCCAGCAGTCCCAGGAGCTCCTACGAGCAGTACTTC | CASSPRSSYEQYF
- | TRBJ1-3 | TRBD1 | TRBV25-1 | TGTGCCAGCAGTCCAAGTATGGGCAGGGGGAGCGGAAACACCATATATTTT | CASSPSMGRGSGNTIYF
- | TRBJ2-5 | - | TRBV18 | TGTGCCAGCTCACCGAGGGCGGGAGAGACCCAGTACTTC | CASSPRAGETQYF
- | TRBJ2-7 | - | TRBV30 | TGTGCCTGGAGTAACCGGGCCCTAGGGGGGGAGCAGTACTTC | CAWSNRALGGEQYF
once | TRBJ2-1 | - | TRBV11-3 | TGTGCCAGCAGCTTAGGAGGGGGGTCCTACAATGAGCAGTTCTTC | CASSLGGGSYNEQFF
- | TRBJ2-1 | TRBD2 | TRBV14 | TGTGCCAGCAGCCAGTATACGGGGACTAGCGTATTCAATGAGCAGTTCTTC | CASSQYTGTSVFNEQFF
- | TRBJ2-7 | - | TRBV7-2 | TGTGCCAGCAGCTTAGGGGTGCGCGAGCAGTACTTC | CASSLGVREQYF
- | TRBJ2-3 | - | TRBV4-1 | TGCGCCAGCAGCCAAGGTTTCACGGGTAATTTGGATACGCAGTATTTT | CASSQGFTGNLDTQYF
- | TRBJ1-1 | TRBD1 | TRBV10-3 | TGTGCCATCAGTGGACAGGGTTGGGAAGCTTTCTTT | CAISGQGWEAFF
- | TRBJ1-2 | - | TRBV5-4 | TGTGCCAGCAGCTTGGGGACAAAAGACTATGGCTACACCTTC | CASSLGTKDYGYTF
- | TRBJ2-1 | TRBD2 | TRBV9 | TGTGCCAGCAGCCCGGGACTAGCGGGAGTCAATGAGCAGTTCTTC | CASSPGLAGVNEQFF
- | TRBJ1-1 | TRBD1 | TRBV5-1 | TGCGCCAGCAGCCTAGGGACAGTTGGGACTGAAGCTTTCTTT | CASSLGTVGTEAFF
- | TRBJ2-7 | - | TRBV30 | TGTGCCTGGAGTGTTGAGGGACCCTACGAGCAGTACTTC | CAWSVEGPYEQYF
- | TRBJ2-2 | TRBD2 | TRBV9 | TGTGCCAGCAGCGTGGGGAAAGCGGGAGTTAGCACCGGGGAGCTGTTTTTT | CASSVGKAGVSTGELFF
- | TRBJ2-7 | TRBD1 | TRBV30 | TGTGCCTGGAGCTTAGTCTGGCCGGACAGGGGGCGCGACGAGCAGTACTTC | CAWSLVWPDRGRDEQYF
- | TRBJ2-3 | TRBD1 | TRBV13 | TGTGCCAGCAGCTCAAGCCGGGACAGTAGCACAGATACGCAGTATTTT | CASSSSRDSSTDTQYF
once | TRBJ2-5 | - | TRBV30 | TGTGCCTTATCACAGGGAATCGAGACCCAGTACTTC | CALSQGIETQYF
- | TRBJ2-7 | TRBD2 | TRBV6-5 | TGTGCCAGCAGTTCCGGGGGGAGGTCGGGTGGCTACGAGCAGTACTTC | CASSSGGRSGGYEQYF
- | TRBJ1-1 | - | TRBV10-3 | TGTGCCATCAGCGAGGTATTGAACACTGAAGCTTTCTTT | CAISEVLNTEAFF
- | TRBJ2-3 | - | TRBV19 | TGTGCCAGTAGTATTGGTCGGCGGGACACAGATACGCAGTATTTT | CASSIGRRDTDTQYF
- | TRBJ2-2 | TRBD1 | TRBV5-1 | TGCGCCAGCAGCTTGGGGGACAGAAACACCGGGGAGCTGTTTTTT | CASSLGDRNTGELFF
- | TRBJ1-2 | - | TRBV29-1 | TGCAGCGTTGTATCCGGCTACACCTTC | CSVVSGYTF
- | TRBJ2-5 | TRBD2 | TRBV5-1 | TGCGCCAGCAGCTTGAGCGGGGTCATGGAGACCCAGTACTTC | CASSLSGVMETQYF